Listed below are T cell receptor beta chains from one sample, sequenced in a study of response to subunit inactivated influenza vaccine. MiXCR, applied by TCRdb to the RT-PCR reads, yields one record per CDR3 protein. Of hundreds of thousands of distinct CDR3 sequences listed, less than 20% were seen once; the top ten hold roughly 11%. Material: PBMCs from blood, obtained roughly 5 days after vaccination. Receptors originate from a man aged 50-60 years who received an inactivated influenza vaccine. The CDR3 runs from the conserved cysteine through the conserved F or W. Fields, in order: J gene, V gene, CDR3 protein.

TRBJ2-1 TRBV4-3 CASSQEGVSYNEQFF
TRBJ1-2 TRBV12-3/TRBV12-4 CASSLWRRGGYGYTF
TRBJ2-7 TRBV20-1 CSARDQGSHEQYF
TRBJ1-1 TRBV29-1 CSVVGGVGGDRTEAFF
TRBJ2-1 TRBV10-2 CASSDEGLAGYNEQFF
TRBJ2-7 TRBV29-1 CSVEEDLGKYEQYF
TRBJ1-6 TRBV12-3/TRBV12-4 CASSSDSGITYNSPLHF
TRBJ2-2 TRBV10-3 CAISEGQANTGELFF
TRBJ2-1 TRBV6-2/TRBV6-3 CASTFRGTYNEQFF
TRBJ1-4 TRBV15 CATSRQPVATNEKLFF
TRBJ2-7 TRBV27 CASSWSLGTSSYEQYF
TRBJ1-2 TRBV5-1 CASSSRDRGQGGYTF
TRBJ2-3 TRBV5-5 CASNLTPGGRGFTDTQYF
TRBJ1-3 TRBV4-3 CASSQEGNTIYF
TRBJ2-2 TRBV28 CASTAGGGEGTGELFF
TRBJ1-1 TRBV7-8 CASSLRQGRNTEAFF